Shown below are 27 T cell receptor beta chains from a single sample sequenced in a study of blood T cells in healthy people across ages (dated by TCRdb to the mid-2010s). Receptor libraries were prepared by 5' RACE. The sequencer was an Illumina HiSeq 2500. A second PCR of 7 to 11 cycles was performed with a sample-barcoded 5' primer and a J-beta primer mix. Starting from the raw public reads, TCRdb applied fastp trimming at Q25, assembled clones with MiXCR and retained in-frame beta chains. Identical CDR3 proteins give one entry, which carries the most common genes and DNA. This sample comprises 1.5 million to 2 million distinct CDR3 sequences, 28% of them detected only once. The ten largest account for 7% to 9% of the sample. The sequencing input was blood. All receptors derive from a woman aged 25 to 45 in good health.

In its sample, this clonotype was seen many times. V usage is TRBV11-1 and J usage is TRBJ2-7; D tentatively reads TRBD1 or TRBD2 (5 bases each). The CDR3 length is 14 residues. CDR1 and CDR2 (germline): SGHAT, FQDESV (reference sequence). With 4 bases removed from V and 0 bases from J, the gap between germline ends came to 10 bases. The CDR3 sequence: CASSYSGASYEQYF. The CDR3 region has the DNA TGTGCCAGCAGCTACTCCGGGGCCTCCTACGAGCAGTACTTC.

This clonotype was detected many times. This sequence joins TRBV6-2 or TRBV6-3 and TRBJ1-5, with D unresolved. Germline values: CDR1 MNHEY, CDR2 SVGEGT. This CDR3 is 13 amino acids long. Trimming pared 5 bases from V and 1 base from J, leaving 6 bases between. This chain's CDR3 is CASSIGSNQPQHF. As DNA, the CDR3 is TGTGCCAGCAGTATCGGGAGCAATCAGCCCCAGCATTTT.

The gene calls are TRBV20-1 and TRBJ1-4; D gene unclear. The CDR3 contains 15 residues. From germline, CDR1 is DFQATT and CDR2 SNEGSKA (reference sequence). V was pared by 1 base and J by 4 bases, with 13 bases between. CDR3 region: CSARVTGWGNEKLFF. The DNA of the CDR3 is TGCAGTGCTAGAGTAACTGGATGGGGTAATGAAAAACTGTTTTTT.

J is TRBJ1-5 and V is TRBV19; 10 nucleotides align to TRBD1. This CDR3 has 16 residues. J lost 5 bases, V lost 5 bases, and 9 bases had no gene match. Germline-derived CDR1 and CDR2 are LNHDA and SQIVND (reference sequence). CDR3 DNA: TGTGCCAGTAGTTTCTCGGGGGACAGGGGTGATCAGCCCCAGCATTTT. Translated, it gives CASSFSGDRGDQPQHF.

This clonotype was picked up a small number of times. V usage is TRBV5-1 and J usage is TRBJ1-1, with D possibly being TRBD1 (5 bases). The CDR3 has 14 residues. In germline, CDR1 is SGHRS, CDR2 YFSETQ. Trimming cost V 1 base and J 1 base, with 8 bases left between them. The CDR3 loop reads CASSLSGTNTEAFF. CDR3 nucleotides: TGCGCCAGCAGCTTGTCAGGGACGAACACTGAAGCTTTCTTT.

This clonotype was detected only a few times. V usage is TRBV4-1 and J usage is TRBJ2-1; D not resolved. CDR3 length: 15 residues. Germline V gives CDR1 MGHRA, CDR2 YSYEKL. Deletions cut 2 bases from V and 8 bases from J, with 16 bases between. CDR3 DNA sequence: TGCGCCAGCAGCCAACTGGGCCCGATGAGGCATGAGCAGTTCTTC. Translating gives CASSQLGPMRHEQFF.

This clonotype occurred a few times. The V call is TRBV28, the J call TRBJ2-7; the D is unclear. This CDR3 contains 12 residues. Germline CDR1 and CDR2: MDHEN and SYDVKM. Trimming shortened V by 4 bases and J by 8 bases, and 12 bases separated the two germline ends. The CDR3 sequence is CASSSSDVQQYF. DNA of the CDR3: TGTGCCAGCAGTTCATCGGACGTCCAGCAGTACTTC.

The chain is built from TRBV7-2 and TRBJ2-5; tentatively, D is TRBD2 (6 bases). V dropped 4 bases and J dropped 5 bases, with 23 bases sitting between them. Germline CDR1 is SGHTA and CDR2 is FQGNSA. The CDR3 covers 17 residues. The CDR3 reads CASSSLTGRLAGETQYF. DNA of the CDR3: TGTGCCAGCAGCTCGCTAACGGGGAGGCTCGCGGGCGAGACCCAGTACTTC.

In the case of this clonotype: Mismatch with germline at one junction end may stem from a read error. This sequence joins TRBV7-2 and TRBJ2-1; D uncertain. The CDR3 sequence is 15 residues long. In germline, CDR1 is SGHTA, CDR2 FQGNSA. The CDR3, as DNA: TGTGCCAACAGCCCCGGGCTAGGCACCTACAATGAGCAGTTCTTC. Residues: CANSPGLGTYNEQFF.

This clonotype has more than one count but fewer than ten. CDR3 sequence (DNA): TGCGCCAGCAGCCGAGGGCCCGCTAATCAGCCCCAGCATTTT. As protein: CASSRGPANQPQHF. The gene calls are TRBV4-1 and TRBJ1-5; no firm D call. V lost 4 bases to trimming and J lost 4 bases, with 11 bases between them. The CDR3 runs 14 residues. Per the germline V gene, CDR1 is MGHRA and CDR2 is YSYEKL.

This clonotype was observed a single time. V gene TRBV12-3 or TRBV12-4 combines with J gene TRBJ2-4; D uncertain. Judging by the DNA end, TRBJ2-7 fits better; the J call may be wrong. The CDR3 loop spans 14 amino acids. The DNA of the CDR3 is TGTGCCAGCAGTTTTGCTAGTGGACGCTACGAGCAGTACTTC. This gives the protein CASSFASGRYEQYF.

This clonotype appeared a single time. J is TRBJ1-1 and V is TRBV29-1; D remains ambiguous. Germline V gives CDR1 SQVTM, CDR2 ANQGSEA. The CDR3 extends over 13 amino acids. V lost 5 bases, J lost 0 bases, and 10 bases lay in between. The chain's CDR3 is CSVYKPMNTEAFF. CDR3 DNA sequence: TGCAGCGTTTACAAGCCCATGAACACTGAAGCTTTCTTT.

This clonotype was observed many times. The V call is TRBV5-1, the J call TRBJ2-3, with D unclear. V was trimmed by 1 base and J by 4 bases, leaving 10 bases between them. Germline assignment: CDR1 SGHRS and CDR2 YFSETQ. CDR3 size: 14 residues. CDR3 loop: CASSLMPEPDTQYF. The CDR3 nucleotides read TGCGCCAGCAGCTTGATGCCAGAACCAGATACGCAGTATTTT. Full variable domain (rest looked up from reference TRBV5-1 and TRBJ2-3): KAGVTQTPRYLIKTRGQQVTLSCSPISGHRSVSWYQQTPGQGLQFLFEYFSETQRNKGNFPGRFSGRQFSNSRSEMNVSTLELGDSALYLCASSLMPEPDTQYFGPGTRLTVL.

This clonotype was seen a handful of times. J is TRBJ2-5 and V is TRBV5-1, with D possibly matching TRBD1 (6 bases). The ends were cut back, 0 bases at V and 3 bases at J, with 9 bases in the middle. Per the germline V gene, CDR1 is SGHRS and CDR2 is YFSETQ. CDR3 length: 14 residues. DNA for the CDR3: TGCGCCAGCAGCTTGGGGAACAGGGAAGAGACCCAGTACTTC. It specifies CASSLGNREETQYF.

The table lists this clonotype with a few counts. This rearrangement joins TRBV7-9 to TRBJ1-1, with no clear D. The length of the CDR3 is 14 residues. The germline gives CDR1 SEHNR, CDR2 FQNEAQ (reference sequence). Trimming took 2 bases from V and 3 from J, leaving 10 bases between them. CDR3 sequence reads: CASSLTVPDTEAFF. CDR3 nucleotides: TGTGCCAGCAGCTTAACGGTACCGGACACTGAAGCTTTCTTT.

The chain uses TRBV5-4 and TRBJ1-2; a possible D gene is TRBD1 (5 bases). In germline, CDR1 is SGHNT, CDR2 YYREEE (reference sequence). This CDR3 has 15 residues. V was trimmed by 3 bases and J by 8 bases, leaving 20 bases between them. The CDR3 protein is CASSSLSRDQWGYTF. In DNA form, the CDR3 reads TGTGCCAGCAGCTCACTAAGCCGGGACCAATGGGGCTACACCTTC.

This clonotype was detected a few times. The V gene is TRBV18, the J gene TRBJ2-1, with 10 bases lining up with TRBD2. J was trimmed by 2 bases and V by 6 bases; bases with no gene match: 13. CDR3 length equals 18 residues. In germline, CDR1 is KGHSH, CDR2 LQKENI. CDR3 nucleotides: TGTGCCAGCTCGCCGCCCCGGGGTAGCGGGGGGCCCTACAATGAGCAGTTCTTC. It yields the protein CASSPPRGSGGPYNEQFF.

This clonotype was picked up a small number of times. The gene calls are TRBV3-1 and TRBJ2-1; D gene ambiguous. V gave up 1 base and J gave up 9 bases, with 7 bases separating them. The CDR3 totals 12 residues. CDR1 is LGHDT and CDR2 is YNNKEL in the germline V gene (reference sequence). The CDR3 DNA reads TGTGCCAGCAGCCAAGTAGCTCTTGAGCAGTTCTTC. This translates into CASSQVALEQFF.

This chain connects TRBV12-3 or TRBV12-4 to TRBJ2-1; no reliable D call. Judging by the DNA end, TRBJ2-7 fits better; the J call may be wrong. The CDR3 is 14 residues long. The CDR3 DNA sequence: TGTGCCAGCAGTTTACGAGTGGGATCAGATGAGCAGTACTTC. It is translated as CASSLRVGSDEQYF.

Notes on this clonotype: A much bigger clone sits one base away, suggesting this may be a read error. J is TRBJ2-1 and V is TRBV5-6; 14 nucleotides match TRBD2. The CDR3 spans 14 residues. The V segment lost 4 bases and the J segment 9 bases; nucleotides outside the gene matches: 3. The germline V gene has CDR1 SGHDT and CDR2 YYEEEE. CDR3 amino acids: CASSRTSGGIEQFF. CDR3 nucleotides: TGTGCCAGCAGCCGGACTAGCGGGGGGATTGAGCAGTTCTTC.

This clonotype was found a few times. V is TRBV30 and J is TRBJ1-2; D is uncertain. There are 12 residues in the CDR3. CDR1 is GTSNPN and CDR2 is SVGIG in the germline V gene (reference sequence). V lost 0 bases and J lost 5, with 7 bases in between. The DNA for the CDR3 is TGTGCCTGGAGTGTAAACGGTTATGGCTACACCTTC. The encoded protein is CAWSVNGYGYTF.

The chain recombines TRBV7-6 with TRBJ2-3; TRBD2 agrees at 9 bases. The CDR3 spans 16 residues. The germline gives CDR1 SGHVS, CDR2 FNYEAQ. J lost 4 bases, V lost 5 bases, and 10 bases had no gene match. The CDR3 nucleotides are TGTGCCAGCAGCGGAATAAATATAGCGGGAGCAGATACGCAGTATTTT. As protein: CASSGINIAGADTQYF.

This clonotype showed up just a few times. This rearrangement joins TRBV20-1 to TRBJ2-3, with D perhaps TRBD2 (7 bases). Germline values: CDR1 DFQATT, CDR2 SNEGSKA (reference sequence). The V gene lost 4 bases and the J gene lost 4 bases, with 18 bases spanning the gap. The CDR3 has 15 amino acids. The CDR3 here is CSATVRGGSADTQYF. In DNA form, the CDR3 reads TGCAGTGCTACCGTCAGGGGCGGGAGTGCAGATACGCAGTATTTT.

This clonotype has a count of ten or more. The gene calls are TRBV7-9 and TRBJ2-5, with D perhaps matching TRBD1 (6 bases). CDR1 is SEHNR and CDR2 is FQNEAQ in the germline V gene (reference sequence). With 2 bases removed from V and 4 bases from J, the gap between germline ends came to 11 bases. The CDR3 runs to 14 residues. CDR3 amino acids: CASSLLGAGETQYF. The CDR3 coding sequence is TGTGCCAGCAGCTTACTGGGGGCGGGAGAGACCCAGTACTTC. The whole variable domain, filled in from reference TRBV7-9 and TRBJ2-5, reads DTGVSQNPRHKITKRGQNVTFRCDPISEHNRLYWYRQTLGQGPEFLTYFQNEAQLEKSRLLSDRFSAERPKGSFSTLEIQRTEQGDSAMYLCASSLLGAGETQYFGPGTRLLVL.

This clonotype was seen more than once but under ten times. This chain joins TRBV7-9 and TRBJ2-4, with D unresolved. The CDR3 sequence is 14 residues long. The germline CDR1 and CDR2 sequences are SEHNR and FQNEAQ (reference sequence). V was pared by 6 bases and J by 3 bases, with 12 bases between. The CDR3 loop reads CASSWSQDKNIQYF. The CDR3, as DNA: TGTGCCAGCAGTTGGAGCCAGGACAAAAACATTCAGTACTTC.

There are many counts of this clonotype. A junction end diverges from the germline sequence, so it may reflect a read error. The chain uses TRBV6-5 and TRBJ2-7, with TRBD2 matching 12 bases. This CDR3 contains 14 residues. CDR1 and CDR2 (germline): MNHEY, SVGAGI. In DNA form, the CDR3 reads TGTGCCGGCAGCCCTAGCGGGGGGGATGACGAGCAGTACTTC. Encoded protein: CAGSPSGGDDEQYF.

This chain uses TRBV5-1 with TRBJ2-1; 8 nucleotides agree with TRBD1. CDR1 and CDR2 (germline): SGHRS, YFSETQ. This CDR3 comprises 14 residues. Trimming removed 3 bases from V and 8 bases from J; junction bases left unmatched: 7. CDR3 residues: CASSWGAGGDEQFF. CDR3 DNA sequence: TGCGCCAGCAGCTGGGGGGCAGGGGGCGATGAGCAGTTCTTC.